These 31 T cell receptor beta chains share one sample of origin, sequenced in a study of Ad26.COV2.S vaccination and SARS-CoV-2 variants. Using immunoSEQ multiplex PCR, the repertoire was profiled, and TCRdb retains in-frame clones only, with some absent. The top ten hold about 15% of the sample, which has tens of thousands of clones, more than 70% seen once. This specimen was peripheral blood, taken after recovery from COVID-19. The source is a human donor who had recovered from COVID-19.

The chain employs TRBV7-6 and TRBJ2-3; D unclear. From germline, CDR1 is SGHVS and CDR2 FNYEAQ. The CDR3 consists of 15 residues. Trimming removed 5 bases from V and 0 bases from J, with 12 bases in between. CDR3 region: CASSPFVGSTDTQYF. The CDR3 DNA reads TGTGCCAGCAGCCCCTTTGTCGGGAGCACAGATACGCAGTATTTT.

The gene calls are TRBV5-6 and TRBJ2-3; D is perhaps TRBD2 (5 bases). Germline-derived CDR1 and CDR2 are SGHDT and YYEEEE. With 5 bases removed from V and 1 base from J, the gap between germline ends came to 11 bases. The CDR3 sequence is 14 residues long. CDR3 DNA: TGTGCCAGCAGTTATAGCGATCGCACAGATACGCAGTATTTT. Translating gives CASSYSDRTDTQYF.

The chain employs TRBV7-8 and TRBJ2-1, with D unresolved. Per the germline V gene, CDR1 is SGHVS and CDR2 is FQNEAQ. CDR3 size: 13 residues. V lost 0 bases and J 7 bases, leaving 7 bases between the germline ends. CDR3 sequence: CASSLASSNEQFF. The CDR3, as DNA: TGTGCCAGCAGCTTAGCGTCTTCGAATGAGCAGTTCTTC. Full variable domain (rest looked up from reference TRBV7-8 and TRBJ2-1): GAGVSQSPRYKVAKRGQDVALRCDPISGHVSLFWYQQALGQGPEFLTYFQNEAQLDKSGLPSDRFFAERPEGSVSTLKIQRTQQEDSAVYLCASSLASSNEQFFGPGTRLTVL.

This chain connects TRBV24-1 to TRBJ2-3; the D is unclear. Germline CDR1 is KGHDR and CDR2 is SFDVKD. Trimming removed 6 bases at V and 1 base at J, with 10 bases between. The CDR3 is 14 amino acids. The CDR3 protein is CATSYRAGTDTQYF. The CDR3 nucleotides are TGTGCCACCAGTTACCGGGCTGGCACAGATACGCAGTATTTT.

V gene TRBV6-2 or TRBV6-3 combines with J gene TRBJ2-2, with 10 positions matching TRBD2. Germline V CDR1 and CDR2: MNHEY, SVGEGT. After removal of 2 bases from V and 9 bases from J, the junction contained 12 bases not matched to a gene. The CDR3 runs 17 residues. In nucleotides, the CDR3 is TGTGCCAGCAGTTACGACCCCCGGCTAGCGGGAGTCCGGGAGCTGTTTTTT. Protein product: CASSYDPRLAGVRELFF.

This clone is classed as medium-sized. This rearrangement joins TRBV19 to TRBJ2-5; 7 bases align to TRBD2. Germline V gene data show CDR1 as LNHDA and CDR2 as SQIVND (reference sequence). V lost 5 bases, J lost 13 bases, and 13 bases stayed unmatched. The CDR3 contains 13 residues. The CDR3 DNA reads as TGTGCCAGTAGTGGGCGCCGGGGAGGGCCCGGGTACTTC. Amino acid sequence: CASSGRRGGPGYF.

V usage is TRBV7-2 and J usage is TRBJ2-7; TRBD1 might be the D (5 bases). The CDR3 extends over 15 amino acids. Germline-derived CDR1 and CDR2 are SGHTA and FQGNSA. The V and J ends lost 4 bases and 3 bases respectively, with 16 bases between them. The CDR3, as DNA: TGTGCCAGCAGCTCCGGGCCCGGACATTTCTACGAGCAGTACTTC. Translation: CASSSGPGHFYEQYF.

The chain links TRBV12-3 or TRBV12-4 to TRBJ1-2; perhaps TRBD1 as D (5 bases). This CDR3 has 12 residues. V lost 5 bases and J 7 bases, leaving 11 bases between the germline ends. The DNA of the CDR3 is TGTGCCAGCAGTCGTGGGACGGCTGGCTACACCTTC. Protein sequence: CASSRGTAGYTF.

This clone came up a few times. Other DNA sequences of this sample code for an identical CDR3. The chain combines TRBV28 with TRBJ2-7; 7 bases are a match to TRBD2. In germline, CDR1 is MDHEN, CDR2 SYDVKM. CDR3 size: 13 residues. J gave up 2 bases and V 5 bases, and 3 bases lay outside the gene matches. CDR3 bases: TGTGCCAGCAGTGGACGGGGGGCCTACGAGCAGTACTTC. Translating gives CASSGRGAYEQYF.

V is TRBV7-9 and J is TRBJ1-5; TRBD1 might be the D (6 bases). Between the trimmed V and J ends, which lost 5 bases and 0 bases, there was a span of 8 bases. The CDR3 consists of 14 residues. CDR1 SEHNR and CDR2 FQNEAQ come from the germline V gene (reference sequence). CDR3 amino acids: CASSQDSSNQPQHF. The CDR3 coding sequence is TGTGCCAGCAGCCAGGACAGTAGCAATCAGCCCCAGCATTTT. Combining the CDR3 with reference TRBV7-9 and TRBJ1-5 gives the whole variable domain DTGVSQNPRHKITKRGQNVTFRCDPISEHNRLYWYRQTLGQGPEFLTYFQNEAQLEKSRLLSDRFSAERPKGSFSTLEIQRTEQGDSAMYLCASSQDSSNQPQHFGDGTRLSIL.

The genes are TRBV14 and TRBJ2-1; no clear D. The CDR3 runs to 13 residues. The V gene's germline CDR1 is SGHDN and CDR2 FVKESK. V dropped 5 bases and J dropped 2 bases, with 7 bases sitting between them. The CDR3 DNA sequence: TGTGCCAGCAGCAAAGCAGCCTACAATGAGCAGTTCTTC. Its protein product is CASSKAAYNEQFF.

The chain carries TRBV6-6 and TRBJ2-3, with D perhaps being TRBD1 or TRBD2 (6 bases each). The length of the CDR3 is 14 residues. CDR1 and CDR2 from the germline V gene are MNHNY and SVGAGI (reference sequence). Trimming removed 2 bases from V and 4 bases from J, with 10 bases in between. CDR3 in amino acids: CASSYRGTSDTQYF. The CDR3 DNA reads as TGTGCCAGCAGTTACCGCGGGACATCAGATACGCAGTATTTT.

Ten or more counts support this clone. The DNA for the CDR3 is TGTGCCAGCAGGCTACAGACGAACACTGAAGCTTTCTTT. Its protein product is CASRLQTNTEAFF. The rearrangement uses TRBV27 and TRBJ1-1; no definite D call. Germline CDR1 reads MNHEY; CDR2 reads SMNVEV (reference sequence). Trimming took 6 bases from V and 1 from J, leaving 9 bases between them. The length of the CDR3 is 13 residues.

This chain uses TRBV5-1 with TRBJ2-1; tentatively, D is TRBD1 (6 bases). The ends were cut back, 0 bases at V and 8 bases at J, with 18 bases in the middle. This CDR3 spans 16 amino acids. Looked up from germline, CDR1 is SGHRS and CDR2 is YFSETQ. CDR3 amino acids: CASSLGTGSSRDEQFF. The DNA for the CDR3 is TGCGCCAGCAGCTTGGGTACAGGGAGCTCCAGGGATGAGCAGTTCTTC.

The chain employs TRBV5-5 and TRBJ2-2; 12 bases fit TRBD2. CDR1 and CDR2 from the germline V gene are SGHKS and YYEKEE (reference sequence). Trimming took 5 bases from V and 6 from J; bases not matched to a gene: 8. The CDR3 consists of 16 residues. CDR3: CASSHLPSGRAGELFF. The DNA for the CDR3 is TGTGCCAGCAGTCATCTACCTAGCGGGAGGGCCGGGGAGCTGTTTTTT.

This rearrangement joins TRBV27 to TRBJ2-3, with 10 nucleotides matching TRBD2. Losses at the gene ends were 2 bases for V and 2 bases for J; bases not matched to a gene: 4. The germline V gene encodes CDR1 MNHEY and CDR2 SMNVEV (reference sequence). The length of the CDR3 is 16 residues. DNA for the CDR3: TGTGCCAGCAGTTTAAGGAGCGGGAGGGCCACAGATACGCAGTATTTT. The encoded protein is CASSLRSGRATDTQYF.

The CDR3 region is CASSPPIYGYTF. The CDR3, as DNA: TGTGCCAGCAGTCCCCCCATTTATGGCTACACCTTC. The chain has TRBV2 and TRBJ1-2, with D hard to call. This CDR3 contains 12 residues. The V and J ends lost 5 bases and 5 bases respectively, with 9 bases between them. CDR1 SNHLY and CDR2 FYNNEI come from the germline V gene.

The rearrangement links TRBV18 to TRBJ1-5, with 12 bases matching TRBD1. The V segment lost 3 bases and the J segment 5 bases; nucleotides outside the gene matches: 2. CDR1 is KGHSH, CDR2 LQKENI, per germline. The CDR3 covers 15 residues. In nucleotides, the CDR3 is TGTGCCAGCTCACCGGGACAGGGGGCTCATCAGCCCCAGCATTTT. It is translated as CASSPGQGAHQPQHF. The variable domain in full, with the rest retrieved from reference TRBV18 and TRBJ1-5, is NAGVMQNPRHLVRRRGQEARLRCSPMKGHSHVYWYRQLPEEGLKFMVYLQKENIIDESGMPKERFSAEFPKEGPSILRIQQVVRGDSAAYFCASSPGQGAHQPQHFGDGTRLSIL.

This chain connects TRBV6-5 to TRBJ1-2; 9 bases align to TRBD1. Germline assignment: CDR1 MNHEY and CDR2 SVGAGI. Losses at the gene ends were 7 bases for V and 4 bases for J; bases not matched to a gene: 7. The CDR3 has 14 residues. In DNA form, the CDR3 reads TGTGCCAGCAACCGACAGGGGGGCTCCTATGGCTACACCTTC. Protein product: CASNRQGGSYGYTF.

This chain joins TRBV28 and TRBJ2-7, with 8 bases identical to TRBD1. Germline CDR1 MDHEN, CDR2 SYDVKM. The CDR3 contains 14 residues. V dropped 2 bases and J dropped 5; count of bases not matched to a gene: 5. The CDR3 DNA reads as TGTGCCAGCAGTTTAGGGCAGGGGGCAGACGAGCAGTACTTC. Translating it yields CASSLGQGADEQYF. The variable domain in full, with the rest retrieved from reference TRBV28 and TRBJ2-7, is DVKVTQSSRYLVKRTGEKVFLECVQDMDHENMFWYRQDPGLGLRLIYFSYDVKMKEKGDIPEGYSVSREKKERFSLILESASTNQTSMYLCASSLGQGADEQYFGPGTRLTVT.

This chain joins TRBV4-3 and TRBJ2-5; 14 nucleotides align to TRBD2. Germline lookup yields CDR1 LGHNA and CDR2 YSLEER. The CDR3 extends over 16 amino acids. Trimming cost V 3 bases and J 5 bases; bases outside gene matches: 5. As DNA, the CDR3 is TGCGCCAGCAGCCAGTCGGGGACTAGCGGGGGTGAGACCCAGTACTTC. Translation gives CASSQSGTSGGETQYF.

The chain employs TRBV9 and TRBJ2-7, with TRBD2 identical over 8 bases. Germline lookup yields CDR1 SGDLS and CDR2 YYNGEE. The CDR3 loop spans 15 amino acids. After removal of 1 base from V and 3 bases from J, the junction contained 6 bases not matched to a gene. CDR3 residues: CASSVYVAGHYEQYF. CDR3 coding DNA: TGTGCCAGCAGCGTATATGTAGCGGGGCACTACGAGCAGTACTTC.

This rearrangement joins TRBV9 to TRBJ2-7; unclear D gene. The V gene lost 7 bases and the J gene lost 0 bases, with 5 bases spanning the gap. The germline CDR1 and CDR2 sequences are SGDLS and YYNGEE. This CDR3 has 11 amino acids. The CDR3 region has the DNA TGTGCCAGCGGGGACTCCTACGAGCAGTACTTC. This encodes CASGDSYEQYF. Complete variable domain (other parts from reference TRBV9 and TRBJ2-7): DSGVTQTPKHLITATGQRVTLRCSPRSGDLSVYWYQQSLDQGLQFLIQYYNGEERAKGNILERFSAQQFPDLHSELNLSSLELGDSALYFCASGDSYEQYFGPGTRLTVT.

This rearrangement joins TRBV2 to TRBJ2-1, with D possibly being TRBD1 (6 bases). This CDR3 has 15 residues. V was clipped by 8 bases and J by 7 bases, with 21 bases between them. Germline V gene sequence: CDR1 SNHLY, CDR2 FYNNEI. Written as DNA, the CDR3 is TGTGCCAGCGGCACACACAGGGATGAAGGGAATGAGCAGTTCTTC. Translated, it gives CASGTHRDEGNEQFF.

Here the CDR3 DNA reads TGTGCCAGCAGTTACAAACGGTGGGGTAGACTGTTTTTT. It encodes CASSYKRWGRLFF. The J gene is TRBJ1-4, the V gene TRBV6-5; no clear D gene. The CDR3 runs 13 residues. V lost 2 bases and J 13 bases, leaving 14 bases between the germline ends. Germline V gene data show CDR1 as MNHEY and CDR2 as SVGAGI.

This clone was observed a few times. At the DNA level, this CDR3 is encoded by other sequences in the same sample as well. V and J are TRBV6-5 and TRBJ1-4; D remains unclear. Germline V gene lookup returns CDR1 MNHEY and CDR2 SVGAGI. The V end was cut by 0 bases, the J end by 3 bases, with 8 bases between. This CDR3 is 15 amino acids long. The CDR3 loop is CASSYSGVSNEKLFF. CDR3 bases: TGTGCCAGCAGTTACTCCGGGGTGTCTAATGAAAAACTGTTTTTT.

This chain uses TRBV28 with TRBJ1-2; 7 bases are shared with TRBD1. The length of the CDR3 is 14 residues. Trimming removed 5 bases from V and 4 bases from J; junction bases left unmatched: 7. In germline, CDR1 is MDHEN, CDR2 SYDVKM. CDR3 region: CASSHADRIYGYTF. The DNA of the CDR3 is TGTGCCAGCAGTCACGCGGACAGGATCTATGGCTACACCTTC.

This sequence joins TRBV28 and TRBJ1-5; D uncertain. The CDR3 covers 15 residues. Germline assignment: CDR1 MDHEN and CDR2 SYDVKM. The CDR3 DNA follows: TGTGCAGCAGGATCAAGCTCGTATAGCAATCAGCCCCAGCATTTT. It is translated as CAAGSSSYSNQPQHF.

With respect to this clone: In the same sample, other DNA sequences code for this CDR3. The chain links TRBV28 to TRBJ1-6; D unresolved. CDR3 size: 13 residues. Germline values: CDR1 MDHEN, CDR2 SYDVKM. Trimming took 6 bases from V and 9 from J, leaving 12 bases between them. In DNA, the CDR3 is TGTGCCAGCAGCCCTGATGGGCGTTCACCCCTCCACTTT. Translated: CASSPDGRSPLHF. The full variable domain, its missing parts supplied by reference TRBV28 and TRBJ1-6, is DVKVTQSSRYLVKRTGEKVFLECVQDMDHENMFWYRQDPGLGLRLIYFSYDVKMKEKGDIPEGYSVSREKKERFSLILESASTNQTSMYLCASSPDGRSPLHFGNGTRLTVT.

Here the CDR3 reads CASSPPADTQYF. The CDR3 DNA follows: TGTGCCAGCAGTCCGCCTGCAGATACGCAGTATTTT. The chain recombines TRBV28 with TRBJ2-3; D uncertain. Trimming stripped 5 bases from V and 4 bases from J, with 7 bases between. CDR3 length: 12 amino acids. CDR1 MDHEN and CDR2 SYDVKM come from the germline V gene.

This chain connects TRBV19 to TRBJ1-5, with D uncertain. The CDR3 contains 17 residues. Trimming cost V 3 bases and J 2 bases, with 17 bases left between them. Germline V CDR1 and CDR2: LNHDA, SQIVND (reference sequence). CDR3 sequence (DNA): TGTGCCAGTAGTATTGACGGCGGTCTGAGCGGCAATCAGCCCCAGCATTTT. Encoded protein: CASSIDGGLSGNQPQHF.